This note documents a single TCR beta chain sequence. Antigen specificity is unknown. V lost 6 bases, J lost 5 bases, and 20 bases stayed unmatched. CDR1 and CDR2 (germline): SGHTA, FQGNSA. The CDR3 is made up of 18 amino acids. The authors ran a second PCR of about 7 to 11 cycles using a sample-barcoded 5' primer and a J-beta primer mix. Using its own MiXCR run on the 5' RACE reads, TCRdb lists one record per CDR3 protein. The sample records approximately 810,000 distinct CDR3 sequences, under 40% being singletons. This specimen belongs to a study of blood T cells in healthy people across ages. Every donor contributed roughly 10 milliliters of peripheral blood by blood draw. Whenever a sample was processed, at least 6 million PBMCs were isolated. The authors extracted at least 5.5 micrograms of total RNA per sample. The study, taken as a whole, reports: Per million T cells, the diversity of TCR beta decreased roughly linearly as age advanced.

This TCR was sampled from a man aged 18 to 30 in good health. Sequenced sample: blood. The V gene is TRBV7-2, the J gene TRBJ1-2; 8 bases are a match to TRBD1. CDR3 bases: TGTGCCAGCAGTCACAATGGAAAAATCGGACAGGGTGGTTATGGCTACACCTTC. Protein sequence: CASSHNGKIGQGGYGYTF.